One and the same sample provided the 3 T cell receptor beta chains below, sequenced in a study of blood T cells in healthy people across ages. A sample-barcoded 5' primer and a J-beta primer mix were used in a second PCR of roughly 6 to 11 cycles. TCRdb fed the 5' RACE reads into MiXCR, producing one record per CDR3 protein. The repertoire has hundreds of thousands of distinct CDR3 sequences, under 45% of them found once; the top ten carry roughly 18%. The sample consisted of blood. These receptors came from a man aged 60 to 75 in good health.

This chain joins TRBV12-3 or TRBV12-4 and TRBJ2-3, with TRBD2 matching over 8 bases. The CDR3 runs to 16 residues. V dropped 3 bases and J dropped 4; count of bases not matched to a gene: 9. The CDR3 here is CASSFRGSGRADTQYF. The CDR3 DNA sequence: TGTGCCAGCAGTTTTAGGGGAAGCGGGAGAGCAGATACGCAGTATTTT.

With regard to this clonotype: Possible read error: a much larger clone is one base away. V and J are TRBV3-1 and TRBJ2-5; 7 nucleotides agree with TRBD2. Germline V lookup: CDR1 LGHDT, CDR2 YNNKEL (reference sequence). The trim removed 1 base at V and 11 bases at J, leaving 13 bases unmatched. The CDR3 contains 15 residues. CDR3 loop: CASSQGLAVNNEQYF. Written as DNA, the CDR3 is TGTGCCAGCAGCCAAGGTCTAGCGGTAAACAATGAGCAGTACTTC.

The chain has TRBV25-1 and TRBJ2-7, with 7 bases fitting TRBD2. The J call may be wrong; the DNA end is better matched by TRBJ2-5. Germline CDR1 MGHDK, CDR2 SYGVNS. The CDR3 consists of 13 residues. CDR3 bases: TGTGCCAGCAGTTGGGGGGGAGTGGAGACCCAGTACTTC. It specifies CASSWGGVETQYF.